This entry features one T cell receptor beta chain sequence. The antigen is unknown. The data are from a study of Graves' ophthalmopathy and Graves' hyperthyroidism. Looking at the study overall: Peripheral blood samples were taken at initial diagnosis, before any treatment. Study-wide results and caveats: In blood, most expanded thyroid clonotypes above 0.001 frequency were also detected.

RNA transcripts were the template, and TCR beta CDR3 regions were amplified from them. An initial RT-PCR round employing HTBI primers preceded a second-round multiplex PCR. MiXCR, applied by TCRdb to the multiplex PCR reads, yields one record per CDR3 protein. The data show about 740,000 distinct CDR3 sequences, with about 44% seen just once and 40% to 55% held by the top ten. The CDR3 is made up of 13 amino acids. V was shortened by 5 bases and J by 10 bases, with 17 bases between the two germline ends. CDR1 SNHLY and CDR2 FYNNEI come from the germline V gene. Fresh peripheral blood, about 9.3 ml, was the PBMC source.

Sequencing used peripheral blood. This TCR was recovered from an adult man with Graves' ophthalmopathy. The chain uses TRBV2 and TRBJ1-1; weak D call: TRBD1 (5 bases). CDR3 sequence reads: CASSFSTALGAFF. DNA of the CDR3: TGTGCCAGCAGTTTTTCGACAGCCTTAGGAGCTTTCTTT.